One and the same sample provided the 20 T cell receptor beta chains below, sequenced in a study of early T cells in non-severe SARS-CoV-2 infection. TCRdb re-called the 5' RACE reads through MiXCR, storing one row per CDR3 protein. This table has some 53,000 distinct CDR3 sequences, around 8% appearing once. Sequencing was performed on whole blood. These receptors were collected from an adult who was a healthcare worker with PCR-confirmed SARS-CoV-2 infection or an uninfected control (not recorded which).

This clonotype was recorded at least ten times. The V and J genes are TRBV20-1 and TRBJ1-4; the D is unclear. The CDR3 consists of 13 residues. Trimming stripped 1 base from V and 2 bases from J, with 5 bases between. Per the germline V gene, CDR1 is DFQATT and CDR2 is SNEGSKA (reference sequence). For the CDR3, the DNA is TGCAGTGCTAGAGTACGCACTAATGAAAAACTGTTTTTT. Translation gives CSARVRTNEKLFF.

This clonotype was seen repeatedly, ten times or more. J is TRBJ1-6 and V is TRBV6-1, with 8 bases identical to TRBD1. The CDR3 contains 14 residues. Looked up from germline, CDR1 is MNHNS and CDR2 is SASEGT. V dropped 5 bases and J dropped 9; count of bases not matched to a gene: 6. The CDR3 spells CASSFDRGGSPLHF. The DNA of the CDR3 is TGTGCCAGCAGTTTCGACAGGGGTGGTTCACCCCTCCACTTT.

This clonotype turned up a few times. CDR3 DNA sequence: TGTGCCAGCAGTTACGAGGGGACAGGGGGTCAAGAGACCCAGTACTTC. Encoded protein: CASSYEGTGGQETQYF. The chain is built from TRBV6-6 and TRBJ2-5; TRBD1 matches 11 bases. The CDR3 is 16 residues long. With 2 bases clipped from V and 2 bases from J, the junction kept 4 bases outside the gene matches. CDR1 and CDR2 (germline): MNHNY, SVGAGI (reference sequence).

This clonotype has a count of ten or more. CDR3 sequence (DNA): TGTGCCAGCAGCTTGAACGGCGGGAGGGATGAGCAGTTCTTC. As protein: CASSLNGGRDEQFF. The V call is TRBV7-6, the J call TRBJ2-1; 9 bases are a match to TRBD2. Germline V lookup: CDR1 SGHVS, CDR2 FNYEAQ. With 3 bases clipped from V and 8 bases from J, the junction kept 5 bases outside the gene matches. The CDR3 is 14 residues long.

This clonotype occurred a few times. This rearrangement joins TRBV11-3 to TRBJ2-5, with 11 bases fitting TRBD1. The germline V gene has CDR1 SGHNT and CDR2 YENEEA. V was clipped by 1 base and J by 4 bases; unmatched bases: 11. The CDR3 is 18 residues long. In DNA form, the CDR3 reads TGTGCCAGCAGCTTAGCGGTTTCCGGGACAGGGGGTTCAGAGACCCAGTACTTC. It yields the protein CASSLAVSGTGGSETQYF.

The genes are TRBV25-1 and TRBJ2-1, with D hard to call. Germline CDR1 is MGHDK and CDR2 is SYGVNS. The length of the CDR3 is 12 residues. V was shortened by 6 bases and J by 1 base, with 4 bases between the two germline ends. Written as DNA, the CDR3 is TGTGCCAGCAGGGGGTCCTACAATGAGCAGTTCTTC. Amino acid sequence: CASRGSYNEQFF. Supplemented by reference TRBV25-1 and TRBJ2-1, the full variable domain reads EADIYQTPRYLVIGTGKKITLECSQTMGHDKMYWYQQDPGMELHLIHYSYGVNSTEKGDLSSESTVSRIRTEHFPLTLESARPSHTSQYLCASRGSYNEQFFGPGTRLTVL.

The rearrangement links TRBV7-8 to TRBJ2-1, with a tentative D call TRBD2 (6 bases). Germline CDR1 and CDR2: SGHVS and FQNEAQ. This CDR3 contains 16 residues. The V and J ends lost 5 bases and 0 bases respectively, with 14 bases between them. The CDR3 coding sequence is TGTGCCAGCAGCCAAGGACTAAGCGGCTCCTACAATGAGCAGTTCTTC. Protein: CASSQGLSGSYNEQFF.

This clonotype was detected a few times. The rearrangement links TRBV14 to TRBJ1-1; D is undetermined. V lost 4 bases to trimming and J lost 0 bases, with 12 bases between them. Germline V gives CDR1 SGHDN, CDR2 FVKESK. This CDR3 is built from 15 residues. In DNA form, the CDR3 reads TGTGCCAGCAGCCTAACGGGCCGATTGAACACTGAAGCTTTCTTT. Amino acids: CASSLTGRLNTEAFF.

This clonotype was seen repeatedly, ten times or more. J is TRBJ1-1 and V is TRBV7-8, with D unresolved. The CDR3 is made up of 15 amino acids. V shed 2 bases and J shed 2 bases, with 12 bases lying between them. Germline V CDR1 and CDR2: SGHVS, FQNEAQ. The CDR3 is CASSLYFEGNTEAFF. In DNA form, the CDR3 reads TGTGCCAGCAGCTTATATTTCGAGGGAAACACTGAAGCTTTCTTT.

This clonotype was picked up a small number of times. V gene TRBV13 combines with J gene TRBJ2-1; possibly TRBD2 for D (5 bases). This CDR3 is 13 amino acids long. Germline CDR1 reads PRHDT; CDR2 reads FYEKMQ (reference sequence). V was clipped by 5 bases and J by 13 bases, with 18 bases between them. The CDR3 nucleotides are TGTGCCAGCAGCGCGTTCCGTTTCTCTAGCCAGTTCTTC. As protein: CASSAFRFSSQFF.

This clonotype was recorded many times. The chain has TRBV5-1 and TRBJ2-1; 9 positions agree with TRBD2. Germline assignment: CDR1 SGHRS and CDR2 YFSETQ. Trimming at V came to 1 base and at J to 2 bases, leaving 1 base not matched to a gene. There are 15 residues in the CDR3. CDR3 in amino acids: CASSLSSGAYNEQFF. CDR3 nucleotide sequence: TGCGCCAGCAGCTTGTCTAGCGGGGCCTACAATGAGCAGTTCTTC.

The chain has TRBV9 and TRBJ2-1; D possibly corresponds to TRBD1 (5 bases). V shed 1 base and J shed 0 bases, with 11 bases lying between them. Germline CDR1 is SGDLS and CDR2 is YYNGEE. This CDR3 has 16 residues. CDR3 sequence (DNA): TGTGCCAGCAGCGTATATTCCCAGGGCTCCTACAATGAGCAGTTCTTC. It yields the protein CASSVYSQGSYNEQFF. The entire variable domain, with the rest obtained from reference TRBV9 and TRBJ2-1, is as follows: DSGVTQTPKHLITATGQRVTLRCSPRSGDLSVYWYQQSLDQGLQFLIQYYNGEERAKGNILERFSAQQFPDLHSELNLSSLELGDSALYFCASSVYSQGSYNEQFFGPGTRLTVL.

This clonotype showed up just a few times. V usage is TRBV28 and J usage is TRBJ1-6; possibly TRBD1 for D (6 bases). Per the germline V gene, CDR1 is MDHEN and CDR2 is SYDVKM. The V end lost 5 bases, the J end lost 7 bases, and 18 bases lay between the germline ends. The CDR3 totals 16 residues. In DNA, the CDR3 is TGTGCCAGCAGTCCCGCGGGCAGGGGTGGGAATTCACCCCTCCACTTT. Translating it yields CASSPAGRGGNSPLHF. The complete variable domain, with remaining parts taken from reference TRBV28 and TRBJ1-6, reads DVKVTQSSRYLVKRTGEKVFLECVQDMDHENMFWYRQDPGLGLRLIYFSYDVKMKEKGDIPEGYSVSREKKERFSLILESASTNQTSMYLCASSPAGRGGNSPLHFGNGTRLTVT.

The chain employs TRBV6-2 or TRBV6-3 and TRBJ1-2; no definite D call. The CDR3 contains 13 residues. The V gene's germline CDR1 is MNHEY and CDR2 SVGEGT. Trimming cost V 0 bases and J 4 bases, with 6 bases left between them. The CDR3: CASSYSVVYGYTF. Here the CDR3 DNA reads TGTGCCAGCAGTTACTCAGTCGTCTATGGCTACACCTTC.

A few counts support this clonotype. The chain is built from TRBV12-3 or TRBV12-4 and TRBJ2-7; a weak D match, TRBD1 (5 bases). V was shortened by 5 bases and J by 3 bases, with 11 bases between the two germline ends. The CDR3 contains 13 residues. The CDR3 spells CASSTDSSYEQYF. The CDR3 DNA reads TGTGCCAGCAGTACCGACAGCAGCTACGAGCAGTACTTC.

This clonotype was seen repeatedly, ten times or more. The J gene is TRBJ1-4, the V gene TRBV11-2; unclear D gene. This CDR3 has 15 amino acids. The germline V gene encodes CDR1 SGHAT and CDR2 FQNNGV. Trimming removed 1 base at V and 4 bases at J, with 10 bases between. The CDR3 region is CASSLVGGLNEKLFF. For the CDR3, the DNA is TGTGCCAGCAGCTTAGTGGGCGGACTTAATGAAAAACTGTTTTTT.

This clonotype was seen ten or more times. This sequence joins TRBV6-6 and TRBJ2-7; no clear D. Germline CDR1 MNHNY, CDR2 SVGAGI (reference sequence). The CDR3 sequence is 12 residues long. The germline V and J ends were trimmed by 0 bases and 6 bases, with 6 bases remaining between them. CDR3 DNA: TGTGCCAGCAGTTACTCGACCCCCGAGCAGTACTTC. This encodes CASSYSTPEQYF.

This chain uses TRBV25-1 with TRBJ2-7; no clear D gene. The CDR3 sequence is 11 residues long. The germline V gene has CDR1 MGHDK and CDR2 SYGVNS. The V end lost 4 bases, the J end lost 3 bases, and 4 bases lay between the germline ends. The CDR3 DNA reads as TGTGCCAGCAGTGTCGTCTACGAGCAGTACTTC. This translates into CASSVVYEQYF.

V usage is TRBV19 and J usage is TRBJ2-7; 10 bases are a match to TRBD1. Trimming took 1 base from V and 1 from J; bases not matched to a gene: 7. The germline CDR1 and CDR2 sequences are LNHDA and SQIVND (reference sequence). CDR3 size: 17 residues. The CDR3 reads CASSIGPGQGHSYEQYF. DNA of the CDR3: TGTGCCAGTAGTATAGGACCGGGACAGGGGCATTCCTACGAGCAGTACTTC.

The table lists this clonotype with many counts. This chain connects TRBV28 to TRBJ1-6, with 10 nucleotides matching TRBD1. The CDR3 is 15 residues long. Germline CDR1 reads MDHEN; CDR2 reads SYDVKM. V gave up 8 bases and J gave up 3 bases; unmatched junction bases: 4. This CDR3 is CASERTGGYNSPLHF. For the CDR3, the DNA is TGTGCCAGCGAGAGGACAGGGGGCTATAATTCACCCCTCCACTTT.